The 27 T cell receptor beta chains below were found in one sample sequenced in a study of cytotoxic CD8 clonotypes in ibrutinib-treated CLL. TCRdb's copy holds only in-frame clones and misses some; the assay was immunoSEQ multiplex PCR. The sample carries about 76,000 clones, less than 90% recorded once. This specimen consisted of PBMCs, obtained after 24 months of ibrutinib treatment. All receptors come from a human donor with chronic lymphocytic leukemia.

The chain is built from TRBV6-5 and TRBJ2-1; 9 bases match TRBD2. CDR3 length: 14 residues. Germline CDR1 and CDR2: MNHEY and SVGAGI. After removal of 2 bases from V and 8 bases from J, the junction contained 4 bases not matched to a gene. The CDR3 reads CASSYPGTSHEQFF. The CDR3 DNA reads as TGTGCCAGCAGTTACCCCGGGACTAGCCATGAGCAGTTCTTC.

This clone was counted once. The chain is built from TRBV28 and TRBJ1-5; TRBD1 agrees at 7 bases. The CDR3 runs to 16 residues. Germline V CDR1 and CDR2: MDHEN, SYDVKM. Trimming at V came to 5 bases and at J to 5 bases, leaving 12 bases not matched to a gene. In DNA form, the CDR3 reads TGTGCCAGCAGTCCCCTGACAGGGTTTAATGATCAGCCCCAGCATTTT. It specifies CASSPLTGFNDQPQHF.

The chain links TRBV7-9 to TRBJ2-2, with 14 bases fitting TRBD2. Per the germline V gene, CDR1 is SEHNR and CDR2 is FQNEAQ (reference sequence). The CDR3 length is 17 residues. Trimming at V came to 3 bases and at J to 7 bases, leaving 7 bases not matched to a gene. The CDR3 protein is CASSFASTSGRVGELFF. In nucleotides, the CDR3 is TGTGCCAGCAGCTTCGCTTCGACTAGCGGGAGGGTCGGGGAGCTGTTTTTT.

The CDR3 reads CASRETGELFF. In DNA, the CDR3 is TGTGCCAGCAGGGAAACCGGGGAGCTGTTTTTT. The V and J genes are TRBV2 and TRBJ2-2, with unresolved D. Germline CDR1 reads SNHLY; CDR2 reads FYNNEI. This CDR3 spans 11 amino acids. Deletions cut 6 bases from V and 5 bases from J, with 4 bases between.

The chain uses TRBV7-3 and TRBJ2-5; D call uncertain. V was cut by 5 bases and J by 4 bases, with 17 bases left in between. The CDR3 is 15 residues long. CDR1 SGHTA and CDR2 FQGTGA come from the germline V gene. This CDR3 is CASSPLGSLGETQYF. The CDR3 nucleotides are TGTGCCAGCAGCCCCCTGGGGTCGCTAGGAGAGACCCAGTACTTC.

This chain links TRBV5-6 with TRBJ2-1; 8 bases line up with TRBD1. V shed 1 base and J 4 bases; nucleotides not matched to a gene: 7. From germline, CDR1 is SGHDT and CDR2 YYEEEE. The CDR3 runs 16 residues. CDR3 region: CASSLIPGQVYNEQFF. The DNA of the CDR3 is TGTGCCAGCAGCTTGATACCGGGACAGGTATACAATGAGCAGTTCTTC.

The rearrangement joins TRBV9 to TRBJ2-5; D may be TRBD1 or TRBD2 (7 bases each). The CDR3 extends over 18 amino acids. V was cut by 3 bases and J by 4 bases, with 25 bases left in between. Germline lookup yields CDR1 SGDLS and CDR2 YYNGEE. The CDR3, as DNA: TGTGCCAGCAGCGCCCCCCCGGGGTCAGGGGGGGGTGGAGAGACCCAGTACTTC. Its protein is CASSAPPGSGGGGETQYF.

The rearrangement links TRBV11-3 to TRBJ2-3, with 8 bases that match TRBD2. Germline V gene lookup returns CDR1 SGHNT and CDR2 YENEEA. Trimming took 0 bases from V and 13 from J; bases not matched to a gene: 3. The CDR3 runs to 12 residues. CDR3 in amino acids: CASSLEPGLEYF. The DNA for the CDR3 is TGTGCCAGCAGCTTAGAACCGGGACTAGAGTATTTT.

This chain joins TRBV6-5 and TRBJ1-2; possible D gene TRBD1, 6 bases. The ends were cut back, 6 bases at V and 8 bases at J, with 19 bases in the middle. CDR3 length equals 14 residues. The germline gives CDR1 MNHEY, CDR2 SVGAGI. This chain's CDR3 is CASSNPDRRGGYTF. The CDR3 bases are TGTGCCAGCAGCAACCCAGACAGGCGGGGGGGCTACACCTTC.

The sample holds one count of this clone. V is TRBV4-2 and J is TRBJ2-1; 11 bases agree with TRBD2. This CDR3 is built from 18 residues. V was pared by 4 bases and J by 10 bases, with 18 bases of the junction left unmatched. Germline-derived CDR1 and CDR2 are LGHNA and YNFKEQ. CDR3 region: CASSPLMSGLADPGEQFF. The CDR3 DNA reads TGTGCCAGCAGCCCGTTGATGTCGGGACTAGCGGACCCCGGGGAGCAGTTCTTC.

This clone was counted a few times. The rearrangement uses TRBV5-1 and TRBJ2-3; the D gene is possibly TRBD2 (6 bases). CDR3 length: 14 residues. Germline-derived CDR1 and CDR2 are SGHRS and YFSETQ. The V gene lost 0 bases and the J gene lost 6 bases, with 11 bases spanning the gap. The CDR3 nucleotides are TGCGCCAGCAGCTTGGCTCCGGGAGTGGATACGCAGTATTTT. Translation gives CASSLAPGVDTQYF.

This chain links TRBV5-5 with TRBJ2-3; 10 bases line up with TRBD2. V lost 2 bases to trimming and J lost 6 bases; unmatched junction nucleotides: 6. This CDR3 comprises 15 residues. Germline V gene data show CDR1 as SGHKS and CDR2 as YYEKEE (reference sequence). The DNA for the CDR3 is TGTGCCAGCAGCTTAGGCCTAGCGGGAGTGGATACGCAGTATTTT. The encoded protein is CASSLGLAGVDTQYF.

The chain employs TRBV11-2 and TRBJ1-2; 8 bases fit TRBD1. CDR3 size: 14 residues. Germline CDR1 and CDR2: SGHAT and FQNNGV. Unmatched junction bases numbered 12, after V lost 5 bases and J lost 10 bases. The CDR3 spells CASSLAPGGVSYTF. Written as DNA, the CDR3 is TGTGCCAGCAGCCTAGCCCCAGGGGGCGTCTCCTACACCTTC.

The rearrangement joins TRBV2 to TRBJ1-2; a possible D gene is TRBD1 (5 bases). Between the trimmed V and J ends, which lost 4 bases and 2 bases, there was a span of 8 bases. This CDR3 comprises 13 residues. The germline V gene has CDR1 SNHLY and CDR2 FYNNEI. In DNA form, the CDR3 reads TGTGCCAGCAGTGGAGGGGCCAACTATGGCTACACCTTC. Translation gives CASSGGANYGYTF.

CDR3 sequence (DNA): TGTGCCAGCATACCGGCCCTTTACGGTGAAGCTTTCTTT. Encoded protein: CASIPALYGEAFF. The J gene is TRBJ1-1, the V gene TRBV2, with D unclear. The CDR3 is 13 residues long. V was pared by 7 bases and J by 7 bases, with 16 bases between. Germline CDR1 and CDR2: SNHLY and FYNNEI.

The chain combines TRBV27 with TRBJ2-7; 9 bases fit TRBD1. Germline assignment: CDR1 MNHEY and CDR2 SMNVEV (reference sequence). CDR3 length: 14 residues. Germline trimming cut 6 bases from V and 2 bases from J; bases unmatched to any gene: 5. CDR3 sequence: CASSFTGGPYEQYF. As DNA, the CDR3 is TGTGCCAGCAGCTTCACAGGGGGCCCCTACGAGCAGTACTTC.

This rearrangement joins TRBV19 to TRBJ2-1; 12 bases match TRBD2. The CDR3 is 15 residues long. From germline, CDR1 is LNHDA and CDR2 SQIVND (reference sequence). Trimming removed 5 bases from V and 5 bases from J; junction bases left unmatched: 4. The CDR3 bases are TGTGCCAGTAGTTTTGGACTAGCGGGGAACAATGAGCAGTTCTTC. Protein sequence: CASSFGLAGNNEQFF.

The rearrangement links TRBV7-2 to TRBJ2-5; 12 positions match TRBD2. This CDR3 region has 15 residues. Looked up from germline, CDR1 is SGHTA and CDR2 is FQGNSA. J gave up 4 bases and V 3 bases, and 3 bases lay outside the gene matches. CDR3 coding DNA: TGTGCCAGCAGCTTGGGGGGACTAGCGGGAGAGACCCAGTACTTC. This gives the protein CASSLGGLAGETQYF. Drawing the rest from reference TRBV7-2 and TRBJ2-5, the complete variable domain is GAGVSQSPSNKVTEKGKDVELRCDPISGHTALYWYRQSLGQGLEFLIYFQGNSAPDKSGLPSDRFSAERTGGSVSTLTIQRTQQEDSAVYLCASSLGGLAGETQYFGPGTRLLVL.

V is TRBV7-2 and J is TRBJ2-7; D not resolved. Germline CDR1 reads SGHTA; CDR2 reads FQGNSA. Trimming took 4 bases from V and 3 from J, leaving 16 bases between them. This CDR3 comprises 15 residues. The CDR3 reads CASSSSLSPYYEQYF. CDR3 nucleotide sequence: TGTGCCAGCAGCTCGAGCCTATCCCCCTACTACGAGCAGTACTTC.

The chain combines TRBV6-1 with TRBJ2-3; maybe TRBD2 (6 bases). Germline lookup yields CDR1 MNHNS and CDR2 SASEGT. Trimming pared 1 base from V and 4 bases from J, leaving 12 bases between. CDR3 length equals 15 residues. The CDR3 sequence: CASSEGGSGADTQYF. The CDR3 coding sequence is TGTGCCAGCAGTGAAGGGGGGTCGGGGGCAGATACGCAGTATTTT.

The CDR3 nucleotides are TGTGCCAGCACAAGCGGGAGAGACTCCTACGAGCAGTACTTC. It translates to CASTSGRDSYEQYF. This chain links TRBV19 with TRBJ2-7; TRBD2 matches 8 bases. J gave up 0 bases and V 9 bases, and 7 bases lay outside the gene matches. Germline values: CDR1 LNHDA, CDR2 SQIVND (reference sequence). This CDR3 region has 14 residues.

The chain joins TRBV2 to TRBJ1-5; a weak D match, TRBD1 (6 bases). Germline V gives CDR1 SNHLY, CDR2 FYNNEI. There are 12 residues in the CDR3. V lost 10 bases and J lost 1, with 8 bases in between. CDR3 nucleotide sequence: TGTGCCACCAGGGGAAGCAATCAGCCCCAGCATTTT. Translation: CATRGSNQPQHF.

With regard to this clone: The junction departs from the called germline gene at one end, perhaps through a read error. V and J are TRBV11-3 and TRBJ2-7; D possibly corresponds to TRBD1 (6 bases). From germline, CDR1 is SGHNT and CDR2 YENEEA. The CDR3 is 13 residues long. For the CDR3, the DNA is TGTGCCAGCAGCTCCTCCGGGACCATCCCAGGGGCCTTC. As protein: CASSSSGTIPGAF.

The rearrangement joins TRBV27 to TRBJ2-7; maybe TRBD2 (7 bases). Trimming stripped 7 bases from V and 3 bases from J, with 22 bases between. The CDR3 length is 16 residues. Germline V gives CDR1 MNHEY, CDR2 SMNVEV (reference sequence). CDR3 protein: CASTKGGAVINYEQYF. The CDR3 DNA is TGTGCCAGCACCAAAGGGGGGGCCGTGATTAACTACGAGCAGTACTTC.

V is TRBV19 and J is TRBJ2-1; 9 positions agree with TRBD2. CDR3 size: 15 residues. The V and J ends lost 10 bases and 5 bases, in that order; junction bases with no gene match: 12. The germline CDR1 and CDR2 sequences are LNHDA and SQIVND (reference sequence). CDR3 loop: CATRTSALLNNEQFF. CDR3 nucleotides: TGTGCCACTAGGACTAGCGCCCTTCTGAACAATGAGCAGTTCTTC.

The V gene is TRBV2, the J gene TRBJ1-5; D is unresolved. The germline CDR1 and CDR2 sequences are SNHLY and FYNNEI. Trimming stripped 3 bases from V and 3 bases from J, with 9 bases between. The CDR3 runs to 14 residues. The CDR3 coding sequence is TGTGCCAGCAGTGACACGGGGATCAATCAGCCCCAGCATTTT. It is translated as CASSDTGINQPQHF.

The chain is built from TRBV29-1 and TRBJ2-7, with TRBD2 matching over 7 bases. The CDR3 has 12 residues. The V and J ends lost 7 bases and 2 bases, in that order; junction bases with no gene match: 5. Germline V lookup: CDR1 SQVTM, CDR2 ANQGSEA. The CDR3 nucleotides are TGCAGCGCGAGGGAGGGTACCTACGAGCAGTACTTC. Translating it yields CSAREGTYEQYF.